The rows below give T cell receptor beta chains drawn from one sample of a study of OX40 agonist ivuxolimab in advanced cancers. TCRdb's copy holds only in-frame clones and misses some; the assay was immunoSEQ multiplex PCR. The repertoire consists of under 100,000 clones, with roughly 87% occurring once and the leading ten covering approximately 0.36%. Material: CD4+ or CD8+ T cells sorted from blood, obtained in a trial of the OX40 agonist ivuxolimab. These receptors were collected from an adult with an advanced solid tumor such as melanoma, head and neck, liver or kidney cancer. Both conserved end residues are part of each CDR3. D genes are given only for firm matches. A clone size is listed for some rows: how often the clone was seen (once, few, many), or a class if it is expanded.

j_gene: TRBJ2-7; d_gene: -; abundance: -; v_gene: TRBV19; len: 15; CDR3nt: TGTGCCAGTAGTATTCCGGGACCAAGCTCCTACGAGCAGTACTTC; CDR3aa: CASSIPGPSSYEQYF
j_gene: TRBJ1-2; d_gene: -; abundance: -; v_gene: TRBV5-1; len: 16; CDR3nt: TGCGCCAGCAGCTTGGAACCTGGACGGTATGAAGTCGGCTACACCTTC; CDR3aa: CASSLEPGRYEVGYTF
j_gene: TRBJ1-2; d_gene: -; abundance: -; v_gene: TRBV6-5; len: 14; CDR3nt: TGTGCCAGCAGGCCGGGACGAGGGGGCTATGGCTACACCTTC; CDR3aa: CASRPGRGGYGYTF
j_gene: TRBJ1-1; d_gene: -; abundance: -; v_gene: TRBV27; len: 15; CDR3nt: TGTGCCAGCAGATTCCTGGATTCGGGGAACACTGAAGCTTTCTTT; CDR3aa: CASRFLDSGNTEAFF
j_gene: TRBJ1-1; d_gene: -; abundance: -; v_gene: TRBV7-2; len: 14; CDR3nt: TGTGCCAGCAGCTTAGGACGGATGAACACTGAAGCTTTCTTT; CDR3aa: CASSLGRMNTEAFF
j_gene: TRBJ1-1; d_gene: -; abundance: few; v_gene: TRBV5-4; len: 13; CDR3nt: TGTGCCAGCAGCCAAGAACTAAACACTGAAGCTTTCTTT; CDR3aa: CASSQELNTEAFF
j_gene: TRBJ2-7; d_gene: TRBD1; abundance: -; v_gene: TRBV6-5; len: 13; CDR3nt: TGTGCCAGCAGCCGGGACAGGGCCTACGAGCAGTACTTC; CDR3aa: CASSRDRAYEQYF
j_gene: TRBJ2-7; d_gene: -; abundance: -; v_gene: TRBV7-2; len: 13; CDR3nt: TGTGCCAGCAGCTTAGGGGACTCCTACGAGCAGTACTTC; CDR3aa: CASSLGDSYEQYF
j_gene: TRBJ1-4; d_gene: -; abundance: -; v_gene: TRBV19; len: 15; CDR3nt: TGTGCCAGCAACCGGTGGGCGGCCGATAATGAAAAACTGTTTTTT; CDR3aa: CASNRWAADNEKLFF
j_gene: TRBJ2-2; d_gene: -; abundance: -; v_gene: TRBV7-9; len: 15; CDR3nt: TGTGCCAGCAGCCGAGGGGAGATGAACACCGGGGAGCTGTTTTTT; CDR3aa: CASSRGEMNTGELFF
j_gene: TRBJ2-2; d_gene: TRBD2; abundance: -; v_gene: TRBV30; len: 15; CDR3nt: TGTGCCTGGTCTAGCGGGGTGTATCACACCGGGGAGCTGTTTTTT; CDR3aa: CAWSSGVYHTGELFF
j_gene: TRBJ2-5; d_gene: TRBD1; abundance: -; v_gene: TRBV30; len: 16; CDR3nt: TGTGCCTGGAGTGTACGAGACAGGGTCGGCCAAGAGACCCAGTACTTC; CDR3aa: CAWSVRDRVGQETQYF
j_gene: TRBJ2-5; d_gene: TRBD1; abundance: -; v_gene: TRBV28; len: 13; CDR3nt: TGTGCCAGCAGGGTAGGACAGGAAGAGACCCAGTACTTC; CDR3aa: CASRVGQEETQYF
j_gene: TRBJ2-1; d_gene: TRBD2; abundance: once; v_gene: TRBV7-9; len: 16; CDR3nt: TGTGCCAGCAGCTACTCGGGACTAGCGGGCATGAATGAGCAGTTCTTC; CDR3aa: CASSYSGLAGMNEQFF
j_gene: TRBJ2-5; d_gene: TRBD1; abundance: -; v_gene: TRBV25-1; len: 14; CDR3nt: TGTGCCAGTGAGGACAGGGGGAACCAAGAGACCCAGTACTTC; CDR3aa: CASEDRGNQETQYF
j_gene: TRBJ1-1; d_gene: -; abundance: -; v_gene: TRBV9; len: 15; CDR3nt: TGTGCCAGCAGCGTAGGTGCACAAATGAACACTGAAGCTTTCTTT; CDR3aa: CASSVGAQMNTEAFF
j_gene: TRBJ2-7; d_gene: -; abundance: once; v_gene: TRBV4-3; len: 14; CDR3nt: TGCGCCAGCAGCCAAGTAAGAGGCCTCTACGAGCAGTACTTC; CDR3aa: CASSQVRGLYEQYF
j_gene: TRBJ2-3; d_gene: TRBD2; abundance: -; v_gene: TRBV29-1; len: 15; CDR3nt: TGCAGCGTGGCGACTAGCGGGGGGAGCGCAGATACGCAGTATTTT; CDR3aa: CSVATSGGSADTQYF
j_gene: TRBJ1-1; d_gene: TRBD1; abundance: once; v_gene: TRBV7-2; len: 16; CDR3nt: TGTGCCAGCAGTTACGGGGGGACAGCCGCTAGGGGTGAAGCTTTCTTT; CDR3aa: CASSYGGTAARGEAFF
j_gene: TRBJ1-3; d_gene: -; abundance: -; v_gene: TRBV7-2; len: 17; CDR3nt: TGTGCCAGCAGCTCTACCCTGACCGTGAGCTCTGGAAACACCATATATTTT; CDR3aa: CASSSTLTVSSGNTIYF
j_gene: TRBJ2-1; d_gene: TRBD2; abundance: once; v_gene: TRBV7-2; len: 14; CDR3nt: TGTGCCAGCTCTTGGGGGGGTCGCCTCAATGAGCAGTTCTTC; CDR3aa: CASSWGGRLNEQFF
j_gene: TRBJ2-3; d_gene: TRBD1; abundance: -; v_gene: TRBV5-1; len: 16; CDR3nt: TGCGCCAGCAGCCCCGGACAGGGAATGAGCACAGATACGCAGTATTTT; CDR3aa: CASSPGQGMSTDTQYF
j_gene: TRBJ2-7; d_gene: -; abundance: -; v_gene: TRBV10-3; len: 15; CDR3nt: TGTGCCATCAGCCTAATGACCCAGGGGTCGGGCGAGCAGTACTTC; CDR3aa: CAISLMTQGSGEQYF
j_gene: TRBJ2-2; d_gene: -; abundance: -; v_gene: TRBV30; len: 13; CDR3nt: TGTGCCTGGCAAAGAACGAACACCGGGGAGCTGTTTTTT; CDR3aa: CAWQRTNTGELFF
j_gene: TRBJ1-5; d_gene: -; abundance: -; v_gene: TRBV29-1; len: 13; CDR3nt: TGCAGCGTTGGCGGGGCCGGGAATCAGCCCCAGCATTTT; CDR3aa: CSVGGAGNQPQHF
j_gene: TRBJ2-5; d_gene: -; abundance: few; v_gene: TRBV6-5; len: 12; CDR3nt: TGTGCCAGCCACAACCCCCTTGAGACCCAGTACTTC; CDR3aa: CASHNPLETQYF
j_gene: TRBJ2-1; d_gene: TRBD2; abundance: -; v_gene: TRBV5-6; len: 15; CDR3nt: TGTGCCAGCAGCTTGGGGCGGGGGGTCTACAATGAGCAGTTCTTC; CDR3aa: CASSLGRGVYNEQFF
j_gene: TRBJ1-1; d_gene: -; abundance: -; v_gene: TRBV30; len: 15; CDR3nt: TGTGCCTGGAGTGTGGACAGCCGTTTGGGAGCTGAAGCTTTCTTT; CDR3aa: CAWSVDSRLGAEAFF
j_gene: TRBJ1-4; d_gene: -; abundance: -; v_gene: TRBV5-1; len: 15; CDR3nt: TGCGCCAGCAGCTTGGCCGGGTCAACTAATGAAAAACTGTTTTTT; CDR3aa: CASSLAGSTNEKLFF
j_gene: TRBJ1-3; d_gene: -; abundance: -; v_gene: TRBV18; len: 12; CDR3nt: TGTGCCAGCACCTTTGGGGAAAACACCATATATTTT; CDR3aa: CASTFGENTIYF
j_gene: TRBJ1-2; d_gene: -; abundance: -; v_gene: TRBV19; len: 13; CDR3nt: TGTGCCAGTAGTATAGGGTTGAGCTATGGCTACACCTTC; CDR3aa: CASSIGLSYGYTF
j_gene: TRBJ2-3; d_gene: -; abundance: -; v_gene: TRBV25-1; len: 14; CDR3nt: TGTGCCAGCAGTGAATGGCCAGGGGCAGATACGCAGTATTTT; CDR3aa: CASSEWPGADTQYF
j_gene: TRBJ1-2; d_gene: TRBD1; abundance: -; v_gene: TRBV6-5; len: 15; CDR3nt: TGTGCCAGCAGCCAGGGACAGGCCGCTAACTATGGCTACACCTTC; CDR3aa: CASSQGQAANYGYTF
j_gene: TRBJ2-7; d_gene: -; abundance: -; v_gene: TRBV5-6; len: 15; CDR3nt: TGTGCCAGCAGCTTGGTTTCCGCGTCGGGCTACGAGCAGTACTTC; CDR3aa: CASSLVSASGYEQYF
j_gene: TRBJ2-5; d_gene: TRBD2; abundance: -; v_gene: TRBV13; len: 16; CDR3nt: TGTGCCAGCAGCTTAGGCGGGACTAGGATTCAAGAGACCCAGTACTTC; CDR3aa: CASSLGGTRIQETQYF
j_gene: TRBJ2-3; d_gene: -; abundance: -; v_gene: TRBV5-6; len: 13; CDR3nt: TGTGCCAGCAGTTCCCAGAGCACAGATACGCAGTATTTT; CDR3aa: CASSSQSTDTQYF
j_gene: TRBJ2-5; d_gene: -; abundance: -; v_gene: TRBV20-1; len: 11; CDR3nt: TGCAGTGCTAGAGTAGTAGAGACCCAGTACTTC; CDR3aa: CSARVVETQYF
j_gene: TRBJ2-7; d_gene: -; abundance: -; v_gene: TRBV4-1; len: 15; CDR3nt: TGCGCCAGCAGCCAAGACGCCGCAGGGCGGTACGAGCAGTACTTC; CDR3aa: CASSQDAAGRYEQYF
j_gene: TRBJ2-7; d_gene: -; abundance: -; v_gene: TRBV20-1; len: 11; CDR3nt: TGCAGTGCAGGACCCAAGAACGAGCAGTACTTC; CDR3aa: CSAGPKNEQYF
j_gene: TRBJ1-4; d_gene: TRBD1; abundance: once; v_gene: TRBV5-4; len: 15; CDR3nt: TGTGCCAGCAGCCTACAGGGGGCAGGGAATGAAAAACTGTTTTTT; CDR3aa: CASSLQGAGNEKLFF
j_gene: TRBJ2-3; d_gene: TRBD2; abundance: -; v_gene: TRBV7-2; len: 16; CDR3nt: TGTGCCAGCAGCTTATCGCTAGCGGGGGGGGTAGATACGCAGTATTTT; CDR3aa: CASSLSLAGGVDTQYF
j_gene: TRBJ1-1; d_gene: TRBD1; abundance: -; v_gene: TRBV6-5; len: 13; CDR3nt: TGTGCCAGCAGTTGGGACAGGGGGCTTGAAGCTTTCTTT; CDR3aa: CASSWDRGLEAFF
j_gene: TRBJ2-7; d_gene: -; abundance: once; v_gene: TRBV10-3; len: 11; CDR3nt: TGTGCCATCGGGGCTAACTACGAGCAGTACTTC; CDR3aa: CAIGANYEQYF
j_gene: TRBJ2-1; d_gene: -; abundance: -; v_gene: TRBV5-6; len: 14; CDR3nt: TGTGCCAGCAGCTTCCGGGACGGTTACAATGAGCAGTTCTTC; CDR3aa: CASSFRDGYNEQFF
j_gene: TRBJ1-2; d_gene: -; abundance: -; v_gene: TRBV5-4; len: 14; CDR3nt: TGTGCCAGCAGCCCCCTCACAGGCAACTATGGCTACACCTTC; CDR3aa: CASSPLTGNYGYTF
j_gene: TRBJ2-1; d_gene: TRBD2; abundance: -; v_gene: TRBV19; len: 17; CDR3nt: TGTGCCAGTAGTATAGGTTGGACTAGCGAGCGCCGTGACGAGCAGTTCTTC; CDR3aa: CASSIGWTSERRDEQFF
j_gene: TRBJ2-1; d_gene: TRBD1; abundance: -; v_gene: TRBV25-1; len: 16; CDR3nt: TGTGCCAGCAGTGCTCTTAAATTGGACAGGGGCATTGAGCAGTTCTTC; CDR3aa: CASSALKLDRGIEQFF
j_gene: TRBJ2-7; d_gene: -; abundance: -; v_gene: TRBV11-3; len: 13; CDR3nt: TGTGCCAGCAGCTTATCCGAATCCTACGAGCAGTACTTC; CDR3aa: CASSLSESYEQYF
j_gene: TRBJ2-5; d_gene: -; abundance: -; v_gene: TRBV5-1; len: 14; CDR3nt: TGCGCCAGCAGCCCGCAAATTGTTGGGGAGACCCAGTACTTC; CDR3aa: CASSPQIVGETQYF
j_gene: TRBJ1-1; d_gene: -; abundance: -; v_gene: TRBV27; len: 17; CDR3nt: TGTGCCAGCAGCCCACGGGGGGGGAGTTCGTTTGTTACTGAAGCTTTCTTT; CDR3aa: CASSPRGGSSFVTEAFF
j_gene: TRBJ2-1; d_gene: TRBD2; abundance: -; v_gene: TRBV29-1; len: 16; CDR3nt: TGCAGCGTTTCGCGGGGTGGGACTAGCGGGAGCAATGAGCAGTTCTTC; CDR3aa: CSVSRGGTSGSNEQFF
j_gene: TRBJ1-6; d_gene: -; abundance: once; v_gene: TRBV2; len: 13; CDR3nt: TGTGCCAGCCTTTCCCGAGGGTTTTCACCCCTCCACTTT; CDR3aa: CASLSRGFSPLHF
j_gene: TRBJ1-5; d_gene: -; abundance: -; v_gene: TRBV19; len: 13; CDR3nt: TGTGCCTCCCACGGGGAGCGGGGTCAGCCCCAGCATTTT; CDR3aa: CASHGERGQPQHF
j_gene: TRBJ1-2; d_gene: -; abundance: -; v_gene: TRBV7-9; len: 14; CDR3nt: TGTGCCAGCAGCTTAGAGTTTAGTAGCTATGGCTACACCTTC; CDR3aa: CASSLEFSSYGYTF
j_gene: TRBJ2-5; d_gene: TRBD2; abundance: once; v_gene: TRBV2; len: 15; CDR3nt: TGTGCCAGCAGTGTCACTAGCGGGAGAGCGGAGACCCAGTACTTC; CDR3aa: CASSVTSGRAETQYF
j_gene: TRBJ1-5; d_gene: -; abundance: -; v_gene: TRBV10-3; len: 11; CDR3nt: TGTGCCATCAGGGAAACGGGGCCCCAGCATTTT; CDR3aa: CAIRETGPQHF
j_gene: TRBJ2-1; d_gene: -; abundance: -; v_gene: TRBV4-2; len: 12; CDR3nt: TGTGCCAGCAGCCAAGTAGTCAATGAGCAGTTCTTC; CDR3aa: CASSQVVNEQFF
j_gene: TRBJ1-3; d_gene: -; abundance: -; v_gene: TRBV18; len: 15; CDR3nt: TGTGCCAGCTCACCAAGAGAACAGCCTGGAAACACCATATATTTT; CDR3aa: CASSPREQPGNTIYF
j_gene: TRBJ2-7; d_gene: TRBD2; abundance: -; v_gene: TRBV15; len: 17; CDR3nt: TGTGCCACCAGTACGGTCAAGACTAGCGCGCATTCCTACGAGCAGTACTTC; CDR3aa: CATSTVKTSAHSYEQYF
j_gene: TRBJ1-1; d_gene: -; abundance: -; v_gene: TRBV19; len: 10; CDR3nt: TGTGCCGTACGCGGGGTTGAAGCTTTCTTT; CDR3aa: CAVRGVEAFF